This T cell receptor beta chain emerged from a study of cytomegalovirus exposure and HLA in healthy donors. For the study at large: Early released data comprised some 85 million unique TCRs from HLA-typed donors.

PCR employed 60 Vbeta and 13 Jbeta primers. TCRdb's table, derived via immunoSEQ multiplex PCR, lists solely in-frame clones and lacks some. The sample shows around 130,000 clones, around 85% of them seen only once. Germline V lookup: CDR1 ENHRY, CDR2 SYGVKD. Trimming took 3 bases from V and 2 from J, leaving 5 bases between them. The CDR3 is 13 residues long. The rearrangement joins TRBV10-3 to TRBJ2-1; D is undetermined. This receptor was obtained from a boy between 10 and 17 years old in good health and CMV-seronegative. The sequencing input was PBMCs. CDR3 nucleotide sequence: TGTGCCATCAGTGACAGTACCTACAATGAGCAGTTCTTC. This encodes CAISDSTYNEQFF.